Listed here are 22 T cell receptor beta chains from one sample, sequenced in a study of beta chain features in type 1 diabetes. Findings and caveats of the study: TCRB CDR3s from Type 1 diabetes patients were moderately but significantly shorter in all four CD4+ subsets.

No cognate antigen is known for these TCRs. The isolated RNA, all of it, was reverse transcribed, so expressed TCRB transcripts were what got sequenced. Using immunoSEQ multiplex PCR, the repertoire was profiled, and TCRdb retains in-frame clones only, with some absent. The data contain about 340,000 clones, roughly 9% of them singletons. Sequencing used central memory CD4+ T cells from blood. The source of these receptors is a young man with type 1 diabetes.

The sample holds a few counts of this clone. The V and J genes are TRBV19 and TRBJ2-5, with D unclear. The CDR3 sequence is 13 residues long. With 3 bases removed from V and 4 bases from J, the gap between germline ends came to 9 bases. Germline V gives CDR1 LNHDA, CDR2 SQIVND (reference sequence). CDR3 bases: TGTGCCAGTAGTATCCGTAGGTCAGAGACCCAGTACTTC. Protein sequence: CASSIRRSETQYF.

This clone has just a few counts. The chain is built from TRBV2 and TRBJ2-3; D gene ambiguous. The V and J ends lost 8 bases and 1 base respectively, with 7 bases between them. CDR3 size: 12 residues. Germline CDR1 and CDR2: SNHLY and FYNNEI. In DNA, the CDR3 is TGTGCCAGCCTCCGGGGCACAGATACGCAGTATTTT. It is translated as CASLRGTDTQYF.

Regarding this clone: This same CDR3 is encoded by further DNA sequences in the sample. This chain links TRBV18 with TRBJ1-1, with no clear D. CDR3 length: 13 residues. Germline CDR1 is KGHSH and CDR2 is LQKENI. The V end lost 0 bases, the J end lost 1 base, and 3 bases lay between the germline ends. CDR3 DNA: TGTGCCAGCTCACCACCGGGGAACACTGAAGCTTTCTTT. Protein sequence: CASSPPGNTEAFF.

This clone was seen a few times. This chain uses TRBV5-6 with TRBJ2-1; unclear D gene. V was cut by 4 bases and J by 3 bases, with 14 bases left in between. The CDR3 sequence is 15 residues long. CDR1 SGHDT and CDR2 YYEEEE come from the germline V gene. CDR3 sequence reads: CASSPGVTIYNEQFF. CDR3 DNA: TGTGCCAGCAGCCCGGGCGTCACGATCTACAATGAGCAGTTCTTC.

The chain joins TRBV2 to TRBJ2-5; D remains ambiguous. This CDR3 is built from 16 residues. Germline CDR1 and CDR2: SNHLY and FYNNEI. Between the trimmed V and J ends, which lost 6 bases and 1 base, there was a span of 18 bases. CDR3: CASRATLQFFQETQYF. In nucleotides, the CDR3 is TGTGCCAGCAGGGCCACCTTACAGTTTTTCCAAGAGACCCAGTACTTC. The full variable domain, with the rest looked up from reference TRBV2 and TRBJ2-5, is EPEVTQTPSHQVTQMGQEVILRCVPISNHLYFYWYRQILGQKVEFLVSFYNNEISEKSEIFDDQFSVERPDGSNFTLKIRSTKLEDSAMYFCASRATLQFFQETQYFGPGTRLLVL.

Only a few counts were recorded for this clone. The chain recombines TRBV9 with TRBJ2-7; 10 bases line up with TRBD1. The CDR3 loop spans 15 amino acids. Germline V gene data show CDR1 as SGDLS and CDR2 as YYNGEE. With V trimmed by 4 bases and J by 4 bases, 8 bases remained unmatched. The CDR3: CASSLGQGKGYEQYF. The CDR3 nucleotides are TGTGCCAGCAGCTTGGGACAGGGGAAGGGGTACGAGCAGTACTTC.

The table lists this clone with a few counts. The chain employs TRBV6-5 and TRBJ2-5; TRBD2 agrees at 8 bases. Trimming at V came to 11 bases and at J to 2 bases, leaving 10 bases not matched to a gene. CDR1 is MNHEY, CDR2 SVGAGI, per germline. The CDR3 runs to 14 residues. The CDR3 loop is CAAGRGATQETQYF. The CDR3 DNA sequence: TGTGCCGCGGGGCGGGGGGCAACGCAAGAGACCCAGTACTTC.

A few counts support this clone. At the DNA level, this CDR3 is encoded by other sequences in the same sample as well. This chain links TRBV9 with TRBJ2-3, with unresolved D. Trimming removed 0 bases from V and 2 bases from J, with 4 bases in between. CDR1 and CDR2 (germline): SGDLS, YYNGEE. CDR3 length equals 13 residues. The CDR3 sequence: CASSVDSTDTQYF. In nucleotides, the CDR3 is TGTGCCAGCAGCGTAGACTCCACAGATACGCAGTATTTT.

This clone was seen more than once but under ten times. The CDR3 region is CASSLAGGYQETQYF. Written as DNA, the CDR3 is TGTGCCAGCAGCTTGGCGGGGGGATACCAAGAGACCCAGTACTTC. V and J are TRBV5-6 and TRBJ2-5; TRBD2 matches 7 bases. With V trimmed by 0 bases and J by 0 bases, 2 bases remained unmatched. Per the germline V gene, CDR1 is SGHDT and CDR2 is YYEEEE. The CDR3 covers 15 residues.

This clone was counted a few times. V is TRBV4-3 and J is TRBJ2-1; D remains unclear. Germline-derived CDR1 and CDR2 are LGHNA and YSLEER. V was pared by 0 bases and J by 9 bases, with 12 bases between. The CDR3 covers 14 residues. The CDR3 protein is CASSQEGSMVEQFF. The CDR3 DNA reads as TGCGCCAGCAGCCAAGAAGGTAGCATGGTTGAGCAGTTCTTC.

This clone came up a few times. The CDR3 protein is CASTSRRHEQYF. CDR3 bases: TGTGCCAGCACCTCACGGAGACACGAGCAGTACTTC. V and J are TRBV28 and TRBJ2-7; D gene unclear. Germline V gene sequence: CDR1 MDHEN, CDR2 SYDVKM. This CDR3 region has 12 residues. The ends were cut back, 7 bases at V and 5 bases at J, with 12 bases in the middle.

The chain is built from TRBV11-2 and TRBJ2-5, with 9 bases identical to TRBD1. This CDR3 is built from 16 residues. Unmatched junction bases numbered 10, after V lost 4 bases and J lost 4 bases. Germline V gene data show CDR1 as SGHAT and CDR2 as FQNNGV. The CDR3, as DNA: TGTGCCAGCAGCTCCGGGACAGGGAAATTTGCAGAGACCCAGTACTTC. Translated: CASSSGTGKFAETQYF.

In this sample, this clone turned up many times. The chain combines TRBV7-8 with TRBJ1-6; D gene ambiguous. V was clipped by 5 bases and J by 7 bases, with 15 bases between them. CDR3 length: 15 residues. Germline CDR1 reads SGHVS; CDR2 reads FQNEAQ. The CDR3 region is CASSPGLVGNSPLHF. As DNA, the CDR3 is TGTGCCAGCAGCCCGGGCCTCGTGGGGAATTCACCCCTCCACTTT.

The chain recombines TRBV29-1 with TRBJ2-3, with TRBD1 as a possible D gene (6 bases). The CDR3 has 12 residues. With 0 bases removed from V and 9 bases from J, the gap between germline ends came to 10 bases. Germline CDR1 reads SQVTM; CDR2 reads ANQGSEA. The CDR3 here is CSVEETQGTQYF. The CDR3 nucleotides read TGCAGCGTTGAAGAAACGCAGGGGACGCAGTATTTT.

Comment on this clone: Other DNA sequences in this specimen translate into the identical CDR3. The rearrangement uses TRBV18 and TRBJ2-3; TRBD2 agrees at 7 bases. Per germline, CDR1 KGHSH and CDR2 LQKENI. The CDR3 is made up of 15 amino acids. Trimming removed 2 bases from V and 2 bases from J; junction bases left unmatched: 4. CDR3 sequence: CASSPKRGYTDTQYF. DNA for the CDR3: TGTGCCAGCTCACCAAAGCGGGGTTACACAGATACGCAGTATTTT.

The V call is TRBV5-6, the J call TRBJ2-7; D gene ambiguous. Germline loops: CDR1 SGHDT, CDR2 YYEEEE. The CDR3 covers 14 residues. Trimming removed 4 bases at V and 3 bases at J, with 14 bases between. The chain's CDR3 is CASSQGLGIYEQYF. The CDR3 coding sequence is TGTGCCAGCAGCCAAGGTTTAGGGATCTACGAGCAGTACTTC.

The V and J genes are TRBV2 and TRBJ1-4; 7 nucleotides line up with TRBD1. The CDR3 covers 14 residues. In germline, CDR1 is SNHLY, CDR2 FYNNEI. V gave up 8 bases and J gave up 8 bases; unmatched junction bases: 11. The CDR3 loop is CASRRETGMEKLFF. The CDR3 DNA is TGTGCCAGCCGGAGAGAGACAGGGATGGAAAAACTGTTTTTT. Supplemented by reference TRBV2 and TRBJ1-4, the full variable domain reads EPEVTQTPSHQVTQMGQEVILRCVPISNHLYFYWYRQILGQKVEFLVSFYNNEISEKSEIFDDQFSVERPDGSNFTLKIRSTKLEDSAMYFCASRRETGMEKLFFGSGTQLSVL.

This clone was counted a few times. This rearrangement joins TRBV6-1 to TRBJ2-3; 8 bases match TRBD1. Germline trimming cut 5 bases from V and 4 bases from J; bases unmatched to any gene: 8. The CDR3 spans 15 residues. CDR1 is MNHNS, CDR2 SASEGT, per germline. The CDR3 is CASSSWTGLADTQYF. CDR3 coding DNA: TGTGCCAGCAGTTCCTGGACAGGGTTGGCAGATACGCAGTATTTT.

This clone was counted between two and nine times. V is TRBV4-1 and J is TRBJ1-2; unclear D gene. CDR3 length: 12 amino acids. Germline CDR1 MGHRA, CDR2 YSYEKL. The V end was cut by 1 base, the J end by 13 bases, with 13 bases between. DNA of the CDR3: TGCGCCAGCAGCCAAGGGGCGGACCTCATCACCTTC. This sequence encodes CASSQGADLITF.

This clone was counted only a few times. CDR3 nucleotide sequence: TGTGCCAGCAGTCGTTATCGGGCAGGAAGCTATGGCTACACCTTC. Protein sequence: CASSRYRAGSYGYTF. V usage is TRBV5-6 and J usage is TRBJ1-2; no clear D. CDR1 and CDR2 (germline): SGHDT, YYEEEE. Trimming took 5 bases from V and 4 from J, leaving 18 bases between them. This CDR3 has 15 amino acids.

There are a few counts of this clone. The chain's CDR3 is CASSTSIIDRLYGYTF. For the CDR3, the DNA is TGTGCCAGCTCAACGTCTATAATCGACAGGCTCTATGGCTACACCTTC. J is TRBJ1-2 and V is TRBV5-6; perhaps TRBD1 as D (6 bases). The CDR3 spans 16 residues. From germline, CDR1 is SGHDT and CDR2 YYEEEE. The V end lost 7 bases, the J end lost 4 bases, and 23 bases lay between the germline ends. Combining the CDR3 with reference TRBV5-6 and TRBJ1-2 gives the whole variable domain DAGVTQSPTHLIKTRGQQVTLRCSPKSGHDTVSWYQQALGQGPQFIFQYYEEEERQRGNFPDRFSGHQFPNYSSELNVNALLLGDSALYLCASSTSIIDRLYGYTFGSGTRLTVV.

The chain combines TRBV6-5 with TRBJ2-1, with TRBD1 matching 9 bases. J was trimmed by 9 bases and V by 0 bases; bases with no gene match: 6. Germline V gives CDR1 MNHEY, CDR2 SVGAGI. The CDR3 has 15 amino acids. For the CDR3, the DNA is TGTGCCAGCAGTTACTCGGCGGGACAGGGCACTGAGCAGTTCTTC. Translated: CASSYSAGQGTEQFF.